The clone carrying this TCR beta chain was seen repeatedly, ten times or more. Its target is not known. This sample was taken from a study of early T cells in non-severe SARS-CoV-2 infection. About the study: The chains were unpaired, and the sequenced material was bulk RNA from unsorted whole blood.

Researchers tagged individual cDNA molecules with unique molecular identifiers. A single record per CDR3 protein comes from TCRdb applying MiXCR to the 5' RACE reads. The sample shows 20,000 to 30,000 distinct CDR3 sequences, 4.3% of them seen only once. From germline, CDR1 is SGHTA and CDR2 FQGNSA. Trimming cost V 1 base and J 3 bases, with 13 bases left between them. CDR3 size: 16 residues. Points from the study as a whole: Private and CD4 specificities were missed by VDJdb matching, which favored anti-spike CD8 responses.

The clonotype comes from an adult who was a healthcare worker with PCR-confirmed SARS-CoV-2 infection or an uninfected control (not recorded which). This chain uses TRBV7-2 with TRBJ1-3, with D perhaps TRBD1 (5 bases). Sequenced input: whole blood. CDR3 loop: CASSLGGGFGGNTIYF. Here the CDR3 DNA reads TGTGCCAGCAGCTTAGGCGGGGGGTTCGGTGGAAACACCATATATTTT. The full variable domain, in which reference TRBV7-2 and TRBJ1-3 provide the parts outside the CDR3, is GAGVSQSPSNKVTEKGKDVELRCDPISGHTALYWYRQSLGQGLEFLIYFQGNSAPDKSGLPSDRFSAERTGGSVSTLTIQRTQQEDSAVYLCASSLGGGFGGNTIYFGEGSWLTVV.